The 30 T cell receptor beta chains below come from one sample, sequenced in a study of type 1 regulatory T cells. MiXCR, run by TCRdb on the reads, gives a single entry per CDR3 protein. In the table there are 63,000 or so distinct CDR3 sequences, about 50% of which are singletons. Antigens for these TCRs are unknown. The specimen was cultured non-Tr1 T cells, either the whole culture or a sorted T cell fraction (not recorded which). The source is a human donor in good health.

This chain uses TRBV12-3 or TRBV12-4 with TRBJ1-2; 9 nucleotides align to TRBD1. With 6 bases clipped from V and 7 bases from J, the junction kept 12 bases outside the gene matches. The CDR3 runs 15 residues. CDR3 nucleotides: TGTGCCAGCAGCCTGAGGACAGGGGTAATGACTGGCTACACCTTC. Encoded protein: CASSLRTGVMTGYTF.

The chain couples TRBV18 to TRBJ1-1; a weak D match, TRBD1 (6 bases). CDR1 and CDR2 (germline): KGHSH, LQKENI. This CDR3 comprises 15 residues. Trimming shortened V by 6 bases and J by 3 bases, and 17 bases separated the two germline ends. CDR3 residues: CASSQAPRGYTEAFF. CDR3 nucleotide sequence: TGTGCCAGCTCCCAGGCACCCAGGGGCTACACTGAAGCTTTCTTT.

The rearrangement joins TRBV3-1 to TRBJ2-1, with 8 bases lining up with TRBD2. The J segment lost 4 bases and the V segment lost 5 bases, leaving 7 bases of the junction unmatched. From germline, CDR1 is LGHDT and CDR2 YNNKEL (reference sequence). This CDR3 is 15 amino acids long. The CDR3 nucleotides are TGTGCCAGCAGCTTCCAAGCGGGGGCATACAATGAGCAGTTCTTC. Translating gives CASSFQAGAYNEQFF.

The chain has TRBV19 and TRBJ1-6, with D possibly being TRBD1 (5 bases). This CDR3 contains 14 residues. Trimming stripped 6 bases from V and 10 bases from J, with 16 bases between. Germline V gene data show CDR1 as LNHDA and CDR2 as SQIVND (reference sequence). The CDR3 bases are TGTGCCAGTAGCCGGGACCCGCTGAACTCACCCCTCCACTTT. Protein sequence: CASSRDPLNSPLHF.

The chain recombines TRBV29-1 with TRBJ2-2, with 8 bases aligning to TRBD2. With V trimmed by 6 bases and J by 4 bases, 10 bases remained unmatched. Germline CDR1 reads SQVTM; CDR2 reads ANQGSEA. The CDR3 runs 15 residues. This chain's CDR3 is CSVGGGVSGTGELFF. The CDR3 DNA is TGCAGCGTCGGGGGGGGCGTTTCGGGCACCGGGGAGCTGTTTTTT.

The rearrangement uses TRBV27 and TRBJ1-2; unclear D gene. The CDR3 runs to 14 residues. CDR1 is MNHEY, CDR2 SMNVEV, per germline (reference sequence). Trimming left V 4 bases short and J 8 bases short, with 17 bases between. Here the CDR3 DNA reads TGTGCCAGCAGTTGGGGAGGGTCGGAAGTGGGCTACACCTTC. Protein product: CASSWGGSEVGYTF.

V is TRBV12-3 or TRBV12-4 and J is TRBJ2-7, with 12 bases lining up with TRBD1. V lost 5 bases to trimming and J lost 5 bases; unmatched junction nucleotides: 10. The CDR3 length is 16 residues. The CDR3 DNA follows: TGTGCCAGCAGTCGAGCCTCGGGACAGGGGGCACACGAGCAGTACTTC. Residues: CASSRASGQGAHEQYF.

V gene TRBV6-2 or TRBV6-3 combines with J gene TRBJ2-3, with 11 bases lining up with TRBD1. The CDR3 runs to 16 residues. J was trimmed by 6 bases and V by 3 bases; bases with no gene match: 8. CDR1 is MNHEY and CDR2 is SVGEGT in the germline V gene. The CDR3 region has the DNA TGTGCCAGCAGTTATTTCGGACAGGGGGCGAAGGATACGCAGTATTTT. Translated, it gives CASSYFGQGAKDTQYF.

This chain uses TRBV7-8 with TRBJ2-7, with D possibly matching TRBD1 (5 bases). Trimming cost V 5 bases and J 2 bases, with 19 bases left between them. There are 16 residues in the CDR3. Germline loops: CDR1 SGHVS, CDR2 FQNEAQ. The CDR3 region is CASSPSLGRVAYEQYF. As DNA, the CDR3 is TGTGCCAGCAGCCCTTCATTGGGCAGGGTAGCCTACGAGCAGTACTTC.

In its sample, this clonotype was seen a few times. The CDR3 here is CASSPGQGKYNEQFF. The CDR3, as DNA: TGTGCCAGCTCACCGGGACAGGGGAAATACAATGAGCAGTTCTTC. This sequence joins TRBV18 and TRBJ2-1, with 10 positions matching TRBD1. The germline V gene encodes CDR1 KGHSH and CDR2 LQKENI. The CDR3 consists of 15 residues. Trimming took 3 bases from V and 4 from J; bases not matched to a gene: 3.

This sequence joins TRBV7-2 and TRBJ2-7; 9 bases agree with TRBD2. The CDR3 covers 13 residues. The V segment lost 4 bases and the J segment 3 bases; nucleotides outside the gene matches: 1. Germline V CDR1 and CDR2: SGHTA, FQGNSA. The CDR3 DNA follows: TGTGCCAGCAGCTGGACTAGCGACTACGAGCAGTACTTC. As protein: CASSWTSDYEQYF.

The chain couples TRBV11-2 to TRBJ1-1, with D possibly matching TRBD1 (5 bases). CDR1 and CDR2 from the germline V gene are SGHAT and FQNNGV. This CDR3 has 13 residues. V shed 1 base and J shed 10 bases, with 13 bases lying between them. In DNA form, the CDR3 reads TGTGCCAGCAGCTTAGCGGGAGGGGTTGGAGCTTTCTTT. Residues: CASSLAGGVGAFF.

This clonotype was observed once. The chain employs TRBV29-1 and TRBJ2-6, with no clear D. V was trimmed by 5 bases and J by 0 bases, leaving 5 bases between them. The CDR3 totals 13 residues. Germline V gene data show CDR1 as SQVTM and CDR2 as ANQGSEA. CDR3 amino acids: CSVPTSGANVLTF. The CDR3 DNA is TGCAGCGTTCCTACCTCTGGGGCCAACGTCCTGACTTTC. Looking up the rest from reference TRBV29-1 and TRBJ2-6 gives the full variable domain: SAVISQKPSRDICQRGTSLTIQCQVDSQVTMMFWYRQQPGQSLTLIATANQGSEATYESGFVIDKFPISRPNLTFSTLTVSNMSPEDSSIYLCSVPTSGANVLTFGAGSRLTVL.

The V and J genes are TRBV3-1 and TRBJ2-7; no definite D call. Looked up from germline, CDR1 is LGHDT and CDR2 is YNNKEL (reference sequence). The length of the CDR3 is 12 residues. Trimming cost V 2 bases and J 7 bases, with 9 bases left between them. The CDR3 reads CASSQLRGEQYF. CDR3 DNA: TGTGCCAGCAGCCAATTGCGTGGGGAGCAGTACTTC.

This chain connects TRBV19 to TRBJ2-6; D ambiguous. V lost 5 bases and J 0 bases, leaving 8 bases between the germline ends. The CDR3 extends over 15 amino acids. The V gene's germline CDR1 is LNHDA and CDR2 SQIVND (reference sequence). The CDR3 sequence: CASSARISGANVLTF. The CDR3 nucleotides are TGTGCCAGTAGTGCCAGGATCTCTGGGGCCAACGTCCTGACTTTC.

The CDR3 nucleotides are TGCGCCAGCAGCTTGTTGGGGACAGGGTCACAAGAGACCCAGTACTTC. It codes for CASSLLGTGSQETQYF. V gene TRBV5-1 combines with J gene TRBJ2-5, with 9 bases lining up with TRBD1. From germline, CDR1 is SGHRS and CDR2 YFSETQ. The CDR3 consists of 16 residues. Losses at the gene ends were 1 base for V and 2 bases for J; bases not matched to a gene: 6.

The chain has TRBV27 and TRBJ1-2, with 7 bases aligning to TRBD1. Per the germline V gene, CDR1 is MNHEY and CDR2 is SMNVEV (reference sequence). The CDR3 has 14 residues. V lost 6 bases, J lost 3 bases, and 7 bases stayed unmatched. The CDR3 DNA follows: TGTGCCAGCAGACGGGACAGAACCCACTATGGCTACACCTTC. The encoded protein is CASRRDRTHYGYTF.

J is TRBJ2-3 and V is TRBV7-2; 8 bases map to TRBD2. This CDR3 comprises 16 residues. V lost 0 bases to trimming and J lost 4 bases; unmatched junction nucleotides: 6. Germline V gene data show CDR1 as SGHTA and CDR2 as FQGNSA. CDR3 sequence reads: CASSLALAGRADTQYF. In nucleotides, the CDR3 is TGTGCCAGCAGCTTAGCGTTAGCGGGGAGGGCAGATACGCAGTATTTT.

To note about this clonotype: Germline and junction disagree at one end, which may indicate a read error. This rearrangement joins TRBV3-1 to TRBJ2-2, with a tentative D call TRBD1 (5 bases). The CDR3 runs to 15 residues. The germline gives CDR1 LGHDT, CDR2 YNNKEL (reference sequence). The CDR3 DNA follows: TGTGCCAGCATAAGGGGAAACGCGAATACCGGGGAGCTGTTTTTT. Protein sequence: CASIRGNANTGELFF.

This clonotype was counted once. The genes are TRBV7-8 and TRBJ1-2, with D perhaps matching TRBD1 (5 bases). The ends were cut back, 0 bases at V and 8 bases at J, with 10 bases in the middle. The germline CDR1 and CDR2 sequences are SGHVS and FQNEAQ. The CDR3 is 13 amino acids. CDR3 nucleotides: TGTGCCAGCAGCTTAGCGCGGCAGGGAGGCTACACCTTC. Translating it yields CASSLARQGGYTF.

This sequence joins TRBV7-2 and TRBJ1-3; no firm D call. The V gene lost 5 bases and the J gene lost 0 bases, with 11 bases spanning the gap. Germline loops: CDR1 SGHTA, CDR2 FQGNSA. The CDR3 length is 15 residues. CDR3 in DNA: TGTGCCAGCAGCGTCTTGCCATCCTCTGGAAACACCATATATTTT. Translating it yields CASSVLPSSGNTIYF.

CDR3 sequence (DNA): TGTGCCAGCAGTGATTCGCCGGGACTCCAGGCAGATACGCAGTATTTT. Its translation is CASSDSPGLQADTQYF. The chain combines TRBV25-1 with TRBJ2-3; a possible D gene is TRBD2 (6 bases). The V end was cut by 3 bases, the J end by 4 bases, with 17 bases between. CDR3 length equals 16 residues. Germline CDR1 is MGHDK and CDR2 is SYGVNS.

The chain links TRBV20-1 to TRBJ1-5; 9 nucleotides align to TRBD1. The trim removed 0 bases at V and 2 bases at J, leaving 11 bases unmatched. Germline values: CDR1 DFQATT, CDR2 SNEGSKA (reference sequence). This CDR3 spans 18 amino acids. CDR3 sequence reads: CSARDPGTGNLRNQPQHF. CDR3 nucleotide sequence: TGCAGTGCTAGAGACCCCGGGACAGGGAACCTGCGCAATCAGCCCCAGCATTTT.

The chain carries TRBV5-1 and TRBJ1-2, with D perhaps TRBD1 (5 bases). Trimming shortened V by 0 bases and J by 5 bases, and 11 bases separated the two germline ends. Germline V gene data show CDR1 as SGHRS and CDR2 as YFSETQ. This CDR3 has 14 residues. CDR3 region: CASSLDPGHYGYTF. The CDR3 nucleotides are TGCGCCAGCAGCTTGGACCCAGGGCATTATGGCTACACCTTC.

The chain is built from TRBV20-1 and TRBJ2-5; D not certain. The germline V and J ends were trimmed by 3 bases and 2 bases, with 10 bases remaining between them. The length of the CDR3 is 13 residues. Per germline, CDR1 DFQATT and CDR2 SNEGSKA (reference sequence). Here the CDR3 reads CSAREGNQETQYF. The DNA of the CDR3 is TGCAGTGCTAGGGAAGGGAATCAAGAGACCCAGTACTTC.

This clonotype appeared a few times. CDR3 nucleotides: TGTGCCAGCAGGCAAGCACAGGGGGCCCTCAACGCTTTCTTT. Protein sequence: CASRQAQGALNAFF. This chain joins TRBV6-6 and TRBJ1-1; 9 nucleotides match TRBD1. Germline trimming cut 6 bases from V and 11 bases from J; bases unmatched to any gene: 13. Germline lookup yields CDR1 MNHNY and CDR2 SVGAGI (reference sequence). The CDR3 length is 14 residues.

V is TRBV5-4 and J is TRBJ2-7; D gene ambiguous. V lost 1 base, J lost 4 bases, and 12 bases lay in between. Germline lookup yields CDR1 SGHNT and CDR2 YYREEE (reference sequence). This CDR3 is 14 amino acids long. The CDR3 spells CASSLRANPYEQYF. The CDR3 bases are TGTGCCAGCAGCTTGAGAGCCAACCCTTACGAGCAGTACTTC.

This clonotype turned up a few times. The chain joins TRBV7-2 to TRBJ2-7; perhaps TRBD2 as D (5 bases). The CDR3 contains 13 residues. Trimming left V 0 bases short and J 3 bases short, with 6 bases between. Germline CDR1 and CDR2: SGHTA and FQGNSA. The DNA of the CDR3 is TGTGCCAGCAGCTTAGCCCGGGACTACGAGCAGTACTTC. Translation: CASSLARDYEQYF.

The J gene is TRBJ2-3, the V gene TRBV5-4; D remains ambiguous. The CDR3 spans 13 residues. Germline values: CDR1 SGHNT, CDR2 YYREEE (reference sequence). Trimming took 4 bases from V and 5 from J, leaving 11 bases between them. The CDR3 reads CASSISHGDTQYF. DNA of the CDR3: TGTGCCAGCAGCATCTCTCACGGAGATACGCAGTATTTT. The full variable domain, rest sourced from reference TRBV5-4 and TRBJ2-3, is ETGVTQSPTHLIKTRGQQVTLRCSSQSGHNTVSWYQQALGQGPQFIFQYYREEENGRGNFPPRFSGLQFPNYSSELNVNALELDDSALYLCASSISHGDTQYFGPGTRLTVL.

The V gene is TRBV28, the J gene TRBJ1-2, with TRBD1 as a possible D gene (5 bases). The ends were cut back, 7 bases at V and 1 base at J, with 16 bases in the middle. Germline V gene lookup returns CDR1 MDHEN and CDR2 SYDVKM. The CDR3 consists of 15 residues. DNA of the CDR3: TGTGCCAGCAACTCAGGGAACGGGCATAACTATGGCTACACCTTC. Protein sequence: CASNSGNGHNYGYTF.